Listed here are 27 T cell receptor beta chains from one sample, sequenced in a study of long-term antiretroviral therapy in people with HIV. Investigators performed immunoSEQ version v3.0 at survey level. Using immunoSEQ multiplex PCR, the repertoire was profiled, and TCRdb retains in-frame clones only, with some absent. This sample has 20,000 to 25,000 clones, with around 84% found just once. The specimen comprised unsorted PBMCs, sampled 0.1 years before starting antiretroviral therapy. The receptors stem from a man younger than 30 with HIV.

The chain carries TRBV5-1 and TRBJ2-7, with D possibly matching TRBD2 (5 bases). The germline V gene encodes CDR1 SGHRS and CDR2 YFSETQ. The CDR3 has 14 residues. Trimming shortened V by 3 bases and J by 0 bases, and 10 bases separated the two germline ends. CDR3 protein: CASSSAVSSYEQYF. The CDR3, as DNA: TGCGCCAGCAGCTCAGCGGTTAGCTCCTACGAGCAGTACTTC.

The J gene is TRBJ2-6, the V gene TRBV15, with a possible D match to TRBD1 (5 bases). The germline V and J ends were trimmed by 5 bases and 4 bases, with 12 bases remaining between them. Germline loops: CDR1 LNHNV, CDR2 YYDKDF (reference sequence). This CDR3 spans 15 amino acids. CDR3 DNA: TGTGCCACCAGCTTTAGGGGTTCCGGGGCCAACGTCCTGACTTTC. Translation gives CATSFRGSGANVLTF.

CDR3 loop: CASSQGDGSGANVLTF. The CDR3 DNA reads as TGCGCCAGCAGCCAGGGGGACGGATCTGGGGCCAACGTCCTGACTTTC. This chain connects TRBV4-1 to TRBJ2-6; D is possibly TRBD1 or TRBD2 (5 bases each). The CDR3 is made up of 16 amino acids. From germline, CDR1 is MGHRA and CDR2 YSYEKL. V lost 3 bases, J lost 1 base, and 10 bases lay in between.

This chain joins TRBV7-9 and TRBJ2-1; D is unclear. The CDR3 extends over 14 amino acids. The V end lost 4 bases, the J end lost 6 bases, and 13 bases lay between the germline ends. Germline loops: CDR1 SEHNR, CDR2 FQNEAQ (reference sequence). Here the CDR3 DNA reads TGTGCCAGCAGCTGGGATACAGAGGCCAATGAGCAGTTCTTC. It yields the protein CASSWDTEANEQFF.

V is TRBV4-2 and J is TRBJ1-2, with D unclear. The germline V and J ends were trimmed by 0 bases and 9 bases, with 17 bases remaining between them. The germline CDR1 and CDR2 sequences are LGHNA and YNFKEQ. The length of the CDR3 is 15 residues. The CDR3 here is CASSQENRETLSYTF. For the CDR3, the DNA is TGTGCCAGCAGCCAAGAGAATAGGGAAACCCTAAGCTACACCTTC.

CDR3 nucleotide sequence: TGTGCCAGCATCGATCCTCGACTAGCGGGAGGGCCAGATACGCAGTATTTT. This codes for CASIDPRLAGGPDTQYF. V gene TRBV21-1 combines with J gene TRBJ2-3; the table calls TRBD2, which could not be checked here. TRBV21-1 counts as a pseudogene. This CDR3 spans 17 amino acids.

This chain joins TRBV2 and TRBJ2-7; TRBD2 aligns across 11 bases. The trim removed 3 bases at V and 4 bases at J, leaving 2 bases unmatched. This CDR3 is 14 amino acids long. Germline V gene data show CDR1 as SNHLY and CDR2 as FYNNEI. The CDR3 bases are TGTGCCAGCAGTGAGGGGACTAGCGGATACGAGCAGTACTTC. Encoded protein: CASSEGTSGYEQYF.

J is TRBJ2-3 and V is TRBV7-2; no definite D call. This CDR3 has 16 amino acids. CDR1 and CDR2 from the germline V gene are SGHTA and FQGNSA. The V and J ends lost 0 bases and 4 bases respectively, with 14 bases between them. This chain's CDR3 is CASSLATALYSDTQYF. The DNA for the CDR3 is TGTGCCAGCAGCTTAGCGACGGCTTTATACTCAGATACGCAGTATTTT.

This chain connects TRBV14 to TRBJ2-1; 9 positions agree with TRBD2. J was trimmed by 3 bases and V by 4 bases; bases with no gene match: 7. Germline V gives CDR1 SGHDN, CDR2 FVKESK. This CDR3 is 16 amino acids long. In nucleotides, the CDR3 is TGTGCCAGCAGCCGCCGGGCTAGCGGGAACTACAATGAGCAGTTCTTC. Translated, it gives CASSRRASGNYNEQFF.

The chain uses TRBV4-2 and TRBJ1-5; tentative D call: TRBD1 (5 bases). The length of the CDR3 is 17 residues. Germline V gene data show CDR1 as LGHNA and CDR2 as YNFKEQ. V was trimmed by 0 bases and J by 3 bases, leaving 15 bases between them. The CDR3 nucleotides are TGTGCCAGCAGCCAAGAAATTCGGCAGGGCATCAATCAGCCCCAGCATTTT. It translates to CASSQEIRQGINQPQHF.

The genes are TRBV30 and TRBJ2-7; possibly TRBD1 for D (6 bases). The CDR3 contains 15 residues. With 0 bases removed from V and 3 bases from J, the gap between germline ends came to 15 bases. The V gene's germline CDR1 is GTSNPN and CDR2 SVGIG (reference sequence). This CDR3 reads CAWSVGAGVLYEQYF. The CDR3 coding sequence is TGTGCCTGGAGTGTAGGGGCAGGGGTCCTCTACGAGCAGTACTTC.

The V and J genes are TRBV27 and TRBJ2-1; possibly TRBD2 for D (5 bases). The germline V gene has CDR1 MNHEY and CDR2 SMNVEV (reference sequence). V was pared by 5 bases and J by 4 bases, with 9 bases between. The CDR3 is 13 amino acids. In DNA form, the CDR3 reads TGTGCCAGCAGTCCCCGGGAATACAATGAGCAGTTCTTC. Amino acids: CASSPREYNEQFF.

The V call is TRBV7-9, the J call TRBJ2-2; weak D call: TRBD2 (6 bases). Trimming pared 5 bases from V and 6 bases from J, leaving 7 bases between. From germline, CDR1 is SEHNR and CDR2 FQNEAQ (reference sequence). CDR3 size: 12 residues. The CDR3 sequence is CASSGDSGELFF. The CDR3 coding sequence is TGTGCCAGCAGCGGGGACTCCGGGGAGCTGTTTTTT.

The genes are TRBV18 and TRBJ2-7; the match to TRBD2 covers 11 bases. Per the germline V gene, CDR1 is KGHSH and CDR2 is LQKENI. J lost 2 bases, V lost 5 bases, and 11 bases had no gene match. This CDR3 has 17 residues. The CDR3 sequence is CASSTNPLAGGPYEQYF. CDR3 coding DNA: TGTGCCAGCTCAACAAATCCTTTAGCGGGAGGGCCCTACGAGCAGTACTTC.

The CDR3 reads CASAGQGRNTGELFF. The CDR3 DNA reads TGTGCCAGCGCCGGACAGGGGAGGAACACCGGGGAGCTGTTTTTT. The V and J genes are TRBV2 and TRBJ2-2, with TRBD1 matching 9 bases. Germline-derived CDR1 and CDR2 are SNHLY and FYNNEI. The CDR3 totals 15 residues. The ends lost 8 bases at V and 1 base at J; junction bases unmatched: 5.

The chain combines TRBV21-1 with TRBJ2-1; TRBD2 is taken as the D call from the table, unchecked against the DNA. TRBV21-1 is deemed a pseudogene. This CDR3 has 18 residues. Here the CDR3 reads CASSKEGGRAGSYNEQFF. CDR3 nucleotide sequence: TGTGCCAGCAGCAAAGAGGGCGGGAGGGCCGGGTCCTACAATGAGCAGTTCTTC.

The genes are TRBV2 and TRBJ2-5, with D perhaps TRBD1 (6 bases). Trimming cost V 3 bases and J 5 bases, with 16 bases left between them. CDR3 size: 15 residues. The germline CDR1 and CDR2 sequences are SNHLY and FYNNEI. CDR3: CASSDRARRGETQYF. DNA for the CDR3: TGTGCCAGCAGTGATCGGGCCAGAAGGGGGGAGACCCAGTACTTC.

CDR3 loop: CASSERNYNTGELFF. The CDR3 DNA is TGTGCCAGCAGTGAAAGAAACTACAACACCGGGGAGCTGTTTTTT. The chain couples TRBV2 to TRBJ2-2; D unclear. Deletions cut 2 bases from V and 2 bases from J, with 9 bases between. The CDR3 has 15 residues. Germline loops: CDR1 SNHLY, CDR2 FYNNEI.

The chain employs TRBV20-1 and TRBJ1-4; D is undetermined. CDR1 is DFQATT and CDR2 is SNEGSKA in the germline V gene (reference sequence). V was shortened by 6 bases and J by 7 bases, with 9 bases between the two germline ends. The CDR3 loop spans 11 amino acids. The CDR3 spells CSAGEGEKLFF. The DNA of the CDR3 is TGCAGTGCCGGGGAGGGTGAAAAACTGTTTTTT.

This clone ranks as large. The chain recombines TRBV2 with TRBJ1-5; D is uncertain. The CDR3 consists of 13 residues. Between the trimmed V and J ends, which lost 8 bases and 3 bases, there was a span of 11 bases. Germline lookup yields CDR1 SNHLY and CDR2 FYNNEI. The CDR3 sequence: CASCSSYNQPQHF. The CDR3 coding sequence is TGTGCCAGCTGCTCCAGCTACAATCAGCCCCAGCATTTT. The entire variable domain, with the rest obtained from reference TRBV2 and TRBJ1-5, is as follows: EPEVTQTPSHQVTQMGQEVILRCVPISNHLYFYWYRQILGQKVEFLVSFYNNEISEKSEIFDDQFSVERPDGSNFTLKIRSTKLEDSAMYFCASCSSYNQPQHFGDGTRLSIL.

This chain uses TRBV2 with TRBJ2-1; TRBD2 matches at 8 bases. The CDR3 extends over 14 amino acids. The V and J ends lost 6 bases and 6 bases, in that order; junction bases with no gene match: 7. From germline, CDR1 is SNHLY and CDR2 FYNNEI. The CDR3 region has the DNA TGTGCCAGCAGGGGGGGACTAGGTGGCAATGAGCAGTTCTTC. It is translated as CASRGGLGGNEQFF.

CDR3 nucleotides: TGCGCCAGCAGCCAAGAACTAGCGAGCTCCTACGAGCAGTACTTC. Its protein product is CASSQELASSYEQYF. The V gene is TRBV4-3, the J gene TRBJ2-7, with TRBD2 identical over 7 bases. The CDR3 length is 15 residues. With 0 bases clipped from V and 0 bases from J, the junction kept 2 bases outside the gene matches. Germline CDR1 reads LGHNA; CDR2 reads YSLEER.

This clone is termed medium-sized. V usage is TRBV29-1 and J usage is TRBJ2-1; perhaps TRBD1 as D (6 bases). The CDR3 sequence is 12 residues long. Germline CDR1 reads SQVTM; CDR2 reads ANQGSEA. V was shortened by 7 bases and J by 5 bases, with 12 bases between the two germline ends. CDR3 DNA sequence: TGCAGCGGTGGACAGTTCAACAATGAGCAGTTCTTC. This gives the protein CSGGQFNNEQFF.

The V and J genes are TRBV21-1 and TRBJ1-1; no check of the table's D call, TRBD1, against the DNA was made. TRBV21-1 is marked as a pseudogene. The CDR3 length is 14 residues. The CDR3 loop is CASSFKGGGTEAFF. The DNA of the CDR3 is TGTGCCAGCAGCTTCAAAGGGGGTGGCACTGAAGCTTTCTTT.

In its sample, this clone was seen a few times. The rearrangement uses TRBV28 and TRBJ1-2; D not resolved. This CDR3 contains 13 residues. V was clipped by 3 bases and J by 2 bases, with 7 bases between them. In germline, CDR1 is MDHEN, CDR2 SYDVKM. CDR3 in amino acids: CASSLVGNYGYTF. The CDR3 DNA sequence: TGTGCCAGCAGTTTGGTCGGCAACTATGGCTACACCTTC.

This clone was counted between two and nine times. The CDR3 loop is CASSRAGNYGYTF. CDR3 DNA sequence: TGTGCCAGCAGTCGGGCAGGCAACTATGGCTACACCTTC. The V gene is TRBV6-1, the J gene TRBJ1-2; D gene uncertain. V was trimmed by 5 bases and J by 2 bases, leaving 9 bases between them. Per germline, CDR1 MNHNS and CDR2 SASEGT. This CDR3 region has 13 residues.

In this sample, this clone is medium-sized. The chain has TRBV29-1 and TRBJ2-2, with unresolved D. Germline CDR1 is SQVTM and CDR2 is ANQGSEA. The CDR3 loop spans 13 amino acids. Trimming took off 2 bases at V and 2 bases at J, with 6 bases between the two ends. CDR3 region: CSVENLNTGELFF. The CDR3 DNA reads TGCAGCGTTGAAAACCTCAACACCGGGGAGCTGTTTTTT.